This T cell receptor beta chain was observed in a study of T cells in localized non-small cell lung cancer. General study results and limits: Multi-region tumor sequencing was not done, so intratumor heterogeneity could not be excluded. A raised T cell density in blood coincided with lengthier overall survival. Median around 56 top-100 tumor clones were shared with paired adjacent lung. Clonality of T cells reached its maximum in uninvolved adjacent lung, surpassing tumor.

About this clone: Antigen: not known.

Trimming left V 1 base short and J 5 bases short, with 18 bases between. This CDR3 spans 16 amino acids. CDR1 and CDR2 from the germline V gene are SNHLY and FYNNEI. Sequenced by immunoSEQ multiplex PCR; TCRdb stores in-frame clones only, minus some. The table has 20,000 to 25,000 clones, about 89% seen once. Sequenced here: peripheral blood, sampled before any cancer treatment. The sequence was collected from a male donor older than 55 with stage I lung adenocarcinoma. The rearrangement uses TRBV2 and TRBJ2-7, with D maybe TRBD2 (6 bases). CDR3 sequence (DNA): TGTGCCAGCAGTGAAGAGGGGACTCCCCCCAAGGACGAGCAGTACTTC. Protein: CASSEEGTPPKDEQYF. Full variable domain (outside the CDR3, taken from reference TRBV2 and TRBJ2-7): EPEVTQTPSHQVTQMGQEVILRCVPISNHLYFYWYRQILGQKVEFLVSFYNNEISEKSEIFDDQFSVERPDGSNFTLKIRSTKLEDSAMYFCASSEEGTPPKDEQYFGPGTRLTVT.